The next 24 T cell receptor beta chains were all read from a single sample in a study of identical twins. One entry per CDR3 protein results from TCRdb running MiXCR on the 5' RACE reads. The table has about 720,000 distinct CDR3 sequences, under 9% seen once; the top ten hold approximately 0.96%. This sample was shared with a second study, whose subject was yellow fever vaccine responses in identical twins.

The material sequenced was PBMCs. All receptors come from a woman aged 18 to 35 in good health.

The chain uses TRBV20-1 and TRBJ2-7; tentatively, D is TRBD2 (5 bases). V lost 5 bases and J 2 bases, leaving 16 bases between the germline ends. This CDR3 is built from 14 residues. The germline V gene has CDR1 DFQATT and CDR2 SNEGSKA (reference sequence). The CDR3 here is CSAVGGLDPYEQYF. The CDR3 DNA follows: TGCAGTGCTGTTGGCGGGCTAGACCCCTACGAGCAGTACTTC.

CDR3 in DNA: TGCAGTGCTAGTATGCAGAGCTCCTACGAGCAGTACTTC. Amino acids: CSASMQSSYEQYF. The rearrangement uses TRBV20-1 and TRBJ2-7; no definite D call. The V end was cut by 3 bases, the J end by 0 bases, with 9 bases between. The CDR3 runs to 13 residues. CDR1 and CDR2 from the germline V gene are DFQATT and SNEGSKA (reference sequence).

This clonotype was seen ten or more times. CDR3 coding DNA: TGTGCCAGCAGCCACCGGGGGGAAGAGACCCAGTACTTC. This gives the protein CASSHRGEETQYF. The gene calls are TRBV3-1 and TRBJ2-5; 7 bases match TRBD2. V trimming: 3 bases; J trimming: 3 bases; junction bases outside the gene matches: 1. The V gene's germline CDR1 is LGHDT and CDR2 YNNKEL (reference sequence). The CDR3 consists of 13 residues.

This clonotype was counted at least ten times. The gene calls are TRBV12-3 or TRBV12-4 and TRBJ2-5; 7 bases agree with TRBD1. This CDR3 is built from 14 residues. V lost 6 bases and J lost 1; bases outside the gene matches: 5. CDR3 residues: CASRLGTAQETQYF. The DNA of the CDR3 is TGTGCCAGCAGGCTAGGGACAGCCCAAGAGACCCAGTACTTC.

This clonotype was recorded a few times. The chain has TRBV20-1 and TRBJ2-7, with a tentative D call TRBD1 (6 bases). The CDR3 is 13 amino acids. Germline V gene sequence: CDR1 DFQATT, CDR2 SNEGSKA (reference sequence). Between the trimmed V and J ends, which lost 0 bases and 6 bases, there was a span of 12 bases. The CDR3 is CSARDRGTGEQYF. In nucleotides, the CDR3 is TGCAGTGCTAGAGACAGGGGTACTGGCGAGCAGTACTTC.

In its sample, this clonotype was seen a few times. This chain links TRBV4-1 with TRBJ1-4; no clear D. The CDR3 spans 14 residues. In germline, CDR1 is MGHRA, CDR2 YSYEKL. Trimming cost V 1 base and J 7 bases, with 10 bases left between them. In nucleotides, the CDR3 is TGCGCCAGCAGCCAAGCCCCGGTCGTTGAAAAACTGTTTTTT. This encodes CASSQAPVVEKLFF.

The rearrangement links TRBV7-2 to TRBJ2-7; 10 bases agree with TRBD1. The V gene end was trimmed by 5 bases and the J gene end by 6 bases; junction bases not matched to a gene: 10. CDR1 and CDR2 (germline): SGHTA, FQGNSA. This CDR3 has 15 residues. The CDR3, as DNA: TGTGCCAGCAGCACCTCCGGGACAGGGGCCCCCGAGCAGTACTTC. Translation: CASSTSGTGAPEQYF.

This clonotype was observed at least ten times. The genes are TRBV12-3 or TRBV12-4 and TRBJ2-5; a weak D match, TRBD2 (7 bases). The CDR3 covers 15 residues. V dropped 5 bases and J dropped 1 base, with 14 bases sitting between them. CDR3 loop: CASSPSGGPQETQYF. Here the CDR3 DNA reads TGTGCCAGCAGTCCGTCCGGGGGGCCCCAAGAGACCCAGTACTTC.

The chain couples TRBV5-1 to TRBJ2-3; D not resolved. The CDR3 runs to 13 residues. Germline V lookup: CDR1 SGHRS, CDR2 YFSETQ. V lost 5 bases, J lost 4 bases, and 11 bases lay in between. CDR3 nucleotide sequence: TGCGCCAGCAGTTACCGATCCTCAGATACGCAGTATTTT. Its translation is CASSYRSSDTQYF.

In regard to this clonotype: The CDR3 carries no conserved terminal phenylalanine or tryptophan, so it likely arises from a read error. J is TRBJ2-2 and V is TRBV24-1; D may be TRBD1 or TRBD2 (5 bases each). The CDR3 runs to 13 residues. CDR1 and CDR2 (germline): KGHDR, SFDVKD. The germline V and J ends were trimmed by 7 bases and 6 bases, with 11 bases remaining between them. The CDR3 region has the DNA TGTGCCACCAGGGGGGTCATGCCCGGGGAGCTGTTTTGT. Protein: CATRGVMPGELFC.

The chain couples TRBV15 to TRBJ1-4; 11 bases agree with TRBD1. The CDR3 contains 15 residues. Germline CDR1 is LNHNV and CDR2 is YYDKDF (reference sequence). The J segment lost 3 bases and the V segment lost 8 bases, leaving 5 bases of the junction unmatched. The CDR3 sequence is CATGQGAEPNEKLFF. The CDR3 DNA sequence: TGTGCCACCGGACAGGGGGCGGAACCTAATGAAAAACTGTTTTTT.

The chain is built from TRBV4-3 and TRBJ2-1; D is uncertain. CDR3 length equals 12 residues. Germline V gives CDR1 LGHNA, CDR2 YSLEER. Trimming removed 1 base at V and 7 bases at J, with 5 bases between. This CDR3 is CASSQVTNEQFF. CDR3 DNA: TGCGCCAGCAGCCAAGTCACTAATGAGCAGTTCTTC.

The chain uses TRBV10-3 and TRBJ2-7; perhaps D is TRBD1 or TRBD2 (5 bases each). CDR1 and CDR2 (germline): ENHRY, SYGVKD. The CDR3 is 15 residues long. Trimming removed 6 bases from V and 0 bases from J, with 15 bases in between. The CDR3 spells CAIRNGGGGSYEQYF. Written as DNA, the CDR3 is TGTGCCATCAGGAACGGTGGTGGGGGCTCCTACGAGCAGTACTTC.

The rearrangement uses TRBV3-1 and TRBJ2-2; 7 bases are a match to TRBD1. V lost 1 base, J lost 5 bases, and 4 bases stayed unmatched. The CDR3 sequence is 15 residues long. CDR1 and CDR2 (germline): LGHDT, YNNKEL (reference sequence). The CDR3: CASSQVSTGTGELFF. CDR3 DNA sequence: TGTGCCAGCAGCCAAGTCTCGACAGGGACCGGGGAGCTGTTTTTT.

V is TRBV19 and J is TRBJ2-3; possible D gene TRBD1, 6 bases. Deletions cut 9 bases from V and 2 bases from J, with 15 bases between. Per germline, CDR1 LNHDA and CDR2 SQIVND (reference sequence). This CDR3 comprises 14 residues. The CDR3, as DNA: TGTGCCAGGACCTGGGGGCAGTCCACAGATACGCAGTATTTT. This encodes CARTWGQSTDTQYF. The entire variable domain, with the rest obtained from reference TRBV19 and TRBJ2-3, is as follows: DGGITQSPKYLFRKEGQNVTLSCEQNLNHDAMYWYRQDPGQGLRLIYYSQIVNDFQKGDIAEGYSVSREKKESFPLTVTSAQKNPTAFYLCARTWGQSTDTQYFGPGTRLTVL.

This clonotype was picked up a small number of times. The chain recombines TRBV19 with TRBJ1-3, with D uncertain. This CDR3 comprises 13 residues. Germline V lookup: CDR1 LNHDA, CDR2 SQIVND (reference sequence). Trimming took 4 bases from V and 3 from J, leaving 7 bases between them. Written as DNA, the CDR3 is TGTGCCAGTAGTACAAGGAGTGGAAACACCATATATTTT. Its translation: CASSTRSGNTIYF.

This chain uses TRBV12-3 or TRBV12-4 with TRBJ1-6; unclear D gene. Between the trimmed V and J ends, which lost 0 bases and 10 bases, there was a span of 10 bases. The CDR3 covers 14 residues. CDR3 in amino acids: CASSLASGNSPLHF. The CDR3 DNA is TGTGCCAGCAGTTTAGCTTCGGGTAACTCACCCCTCCACTTT.

This clonotype showed up many times. The rearrangement links TRBV4-1 to TRBJ2-7; D gene unclear. The germline V gene has CDR1 MGHRA and CDR2 YSYEKL. The CDR3 runs 13 residues. Deletions cut 0 bases from V and 2 bases from J, with 5 bases between. The CDR3 is CASSQEGTYEQYF. CDR3 DNA sequence: TGCGCCAGCAGCCAAGAAGGGACCTACGAGCAGTACTTC.

This clonotype was detected a few times. The chain is built from TRBV12-3 or TRBV12-4 and TRBJ2-7; tentatively, D is TRBD1 (6 bases). Between the trimmed V and J ends, which lost 5 bases and 3 bases, there was a span of 11 bases. The CDR3 is made up of 13 amino acids. This chain's CDR3 is CASSGRTVYEQYF. CDR3 in DNA: TGTGCCAGCAGTGGCAGGACAGTCTACGAGCAGTACTTC.

This clonotype was counted a few times. The chain combines TRBV11-2 with TRBJ2-5; no clear D gene. The germline V gene has CDR1 SGHAT and CDR2 FQNNGV. V lost 5 bases and J 1 base, leaving 11 bases between the germline ends. The CDR3 runs 14 residues. CDR3 residues: CASSPRALQETQYF. CDR3 bases: TGTGCCAGCAGCCCACGGGCCCTCCAAGAGACCCAGTACTTC.

This clonotype was observed a few times. The chain couples TRBV7-9 to TRBJ2-7; D unresolved. The CDR3 length is 16 residues. Trimming pared 4 bases from V and 3 bases from J, leaving 19 bases between. Germline CDR1 reads SEHNR; CDR2 reads FQNEAQ (reference sequence). The CDR3 protein is CASSSFETGANYEQYF. The DNA for the CDR3 is TGTGCCAGCAGCTCCTTTGAAACCGGAGCGAACTACGAGCAGTACTTC. Full variable domain (rest looked up from reference TRBV7-9 and TRBJ2-7): DTGVSQNPRHKITKRGQNVTFRCDPISEHNRLYWYRQTLGQGPEFLTYFQNEAQLEKSRLLSDRFSAERPKGSFSTLEIQRTEQGDSAMYLCASSSFETGANYEQYFGPGTRLTVT.

This clonotype has a handful of counts. This chain joins TRBV7-9 and TRBJ1-1; TRBD1 might be the D (6 bases). The ends were cut back, 5 bases at V and 4 bases at J, with 14 bases in the middle. The germline gives CDR1 SEHNR, CDR2 FQNEAQ (reference sequence). The CDR3 length is 14 residues. CDR3 coding DNA: TGTGCCAGCAGCATCCGGGACATTCGCACTGAAGCTTTCTTT. Translation gives CASSIRDIRTEAFF.

There are many counts of this clonotype. The genes are TRBV29-1 and TRBJ2-7; D gene uncertain. In germline, CDR1 is SQVTM, CDR2 ANQGSEA. The CDR3 loop spans 11 amino acids. With 6 bases removed from V and 4 bases from J, the gap between germline ends came to 10 bases. The CDR3 here is CSVAYGYEQYF. The CDR3, as DNA: TGCAGCGTCGCATATGGGTACGAGCAGTACTTC.

This clonotype was seen repeatedly, ten times or more. V gene TRBV3-1 combines with J gene TRBJ2-3, with D unclear. Germline V gene lookup returns CDR1 LGHDT and CDR2 YNNKEL (reference sequence). The CDR3 has 12 residues. Trimming shortened V by 3 bases and J by 6 bases, and 7 bases separated the two germline ends. Here the CDR3 reads CASSQQSDTQYF. Written as DNA, the CDR3 is TGTGCCAGCAGCCAGCAATCGGATACGCAGTATTTT.